This T cell receptor (beta chain) was sequenced during a study of shared clonotypes between healthy human individuals. Concerning this clone: Its target is unknown.

Profiling relied on immunoSEQ multiplex PCR, and the TCRdb table lists in-frame clones only, not all of them. Found here are 550,000 to 700,000 clones, less than 80% of them singletons; the top ten hold under 2%. Study-level points and caveats: Only blood samples were collected, and tissue repertoires likely differ.

The receptor was derived from a woman aged 25-40 years in good health. Sequencing input: memory CD4+ T cells sorted from blood. The subset was: CD45RA-negative fraction.

CDR3 amino acids: CASSPQGSPGNTIYF. For the CDR3, the DNA is TGTGCCAGCAGCCCCCAGGGGAGCCCTGGAAACACCATATATTTT. The rearrangement links TRBV5-5 to TRBJ1-3; perhaps TRBD1 as D (6 bases). The CDR3 is 15 residues long. Between the trimmed V and J ends, which lost 4 bases and 2 bases, there was a span of 13 bases. The germline CDR1 and CDR2 sequences are SGHKS and YYEKEE (reference sequence).